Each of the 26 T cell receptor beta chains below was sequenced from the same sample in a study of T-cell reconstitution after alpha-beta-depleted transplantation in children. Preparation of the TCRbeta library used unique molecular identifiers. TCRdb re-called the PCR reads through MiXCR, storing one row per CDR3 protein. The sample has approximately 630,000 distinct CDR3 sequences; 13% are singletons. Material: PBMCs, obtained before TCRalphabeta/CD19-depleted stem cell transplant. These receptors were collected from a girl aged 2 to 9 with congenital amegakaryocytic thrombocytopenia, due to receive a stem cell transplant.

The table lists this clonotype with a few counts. The CDR3 here is CASSHHITSTGELFF. Written as DNA, the CDR3 is TGTGCCAGCAGTCATCACATAACTAGCACCGGGGAGCTGTTTTTT. V gene TRBV2 combines with J gene TRBJ2-2, with D maybe TRBD2 (5 bases). CDR3 length: 15 amino acids. Germline values: CDR1 SNHLY, CDR2 FYNNEI. V dropped 5 bases and J dropped 4 bases, with 14 bases sitting between them.

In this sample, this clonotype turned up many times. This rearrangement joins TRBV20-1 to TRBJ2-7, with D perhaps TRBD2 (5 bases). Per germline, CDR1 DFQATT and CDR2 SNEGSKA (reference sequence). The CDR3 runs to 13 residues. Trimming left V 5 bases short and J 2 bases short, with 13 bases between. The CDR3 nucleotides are TGCAGTGCTCCACACGGACTCACCTACGAGCAGTACTTC. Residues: CSAPHGLTYEQYF.

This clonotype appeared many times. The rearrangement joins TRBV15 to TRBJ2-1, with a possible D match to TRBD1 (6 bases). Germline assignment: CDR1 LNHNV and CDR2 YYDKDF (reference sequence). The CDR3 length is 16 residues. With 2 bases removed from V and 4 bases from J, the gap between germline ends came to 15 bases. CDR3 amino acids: CATSRRGTSPYNEQFF. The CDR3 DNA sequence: TGTGCCACCAGCAGAAGGGGGACGAGCCCGTACAATGAGCAGTTCTTC. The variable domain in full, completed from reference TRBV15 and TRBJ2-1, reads DAMVIQNPRYQVTQFGKPVTLSCSQTLNHNVMYWYQQKSSQAPKLLFHYYDKDFNNEADTPDNFQSRRPNTSFCFLDIRSPGLGDTAMYLCATSRRGTSPYNEQFFGPGTRLTVL.

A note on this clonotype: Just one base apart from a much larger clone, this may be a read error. The CDR3 protein is CATSFRSAYEQFF. CDR3 in DNA: TGTGCCACCAGTTTTAGGTCAGCCTATGAGCAGTTCTTC. The gene calls are TRBV27 and TRBJ2-1; D unclear. The CDR3 sequence is 13 residues long. Germline V lookup: CDR1 MNHEY, CDR2 SMNVEV (reference sequence).

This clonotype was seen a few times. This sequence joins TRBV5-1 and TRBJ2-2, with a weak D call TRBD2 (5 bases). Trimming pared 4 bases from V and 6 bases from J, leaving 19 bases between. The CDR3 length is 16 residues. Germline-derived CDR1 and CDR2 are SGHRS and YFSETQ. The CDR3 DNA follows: TGCGCCAGCAGCCTTGCTCAGCGGCCGCGATCCGGGGAGCTGTTTTTT. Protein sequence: CASSLAQRPRSGELFF.

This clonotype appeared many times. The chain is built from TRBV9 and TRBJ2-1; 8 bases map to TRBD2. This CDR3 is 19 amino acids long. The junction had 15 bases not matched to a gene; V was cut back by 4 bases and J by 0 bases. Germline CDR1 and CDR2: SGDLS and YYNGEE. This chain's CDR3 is CASSPHGRLAPSSYNEQFF. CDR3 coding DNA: TGTGCCAGCAGCCCTCACGGACGACTAGCGCCAAGCTCCTACAATGAGCAGTTCTTC. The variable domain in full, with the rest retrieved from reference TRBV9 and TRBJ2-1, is DSGVTQTPKHLITATGQRVTLRCSPRSGDLSVYWYQQSLDQGLQFLIQYYNGEERAKGNILERFSAQQFPDLHSELNLSSLELGDSALYFCASSPHGRLAPSSYNEQFFGPGTRLTVL.

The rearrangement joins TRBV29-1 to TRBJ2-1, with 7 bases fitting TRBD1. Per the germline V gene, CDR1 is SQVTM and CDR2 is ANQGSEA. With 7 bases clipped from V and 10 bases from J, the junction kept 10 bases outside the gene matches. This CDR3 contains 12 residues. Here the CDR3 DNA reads TGCAGCGGGGCAGGGGGAGTTGGGGAGCAGTTCTTC. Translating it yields CSGAGGVGEQFF.

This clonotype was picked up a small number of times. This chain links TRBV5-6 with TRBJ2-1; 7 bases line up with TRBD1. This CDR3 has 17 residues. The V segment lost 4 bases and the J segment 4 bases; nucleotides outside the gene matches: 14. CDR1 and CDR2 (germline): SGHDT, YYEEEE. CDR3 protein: CASSLSPDRAKYNEQFF. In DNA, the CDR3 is TGTGCCAGCAGCCTGTCACCTGACAGGGCAAAGTACAATGAGCAGTTCTTC.

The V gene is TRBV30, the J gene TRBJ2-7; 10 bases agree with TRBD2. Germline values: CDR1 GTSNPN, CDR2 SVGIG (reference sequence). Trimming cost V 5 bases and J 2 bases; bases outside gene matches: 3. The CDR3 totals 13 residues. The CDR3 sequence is CAWQGLAAYEQYF. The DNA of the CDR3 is TGTGCCTGGCAAGGACTAGCGGCCTACGAGCAGTACTTC.

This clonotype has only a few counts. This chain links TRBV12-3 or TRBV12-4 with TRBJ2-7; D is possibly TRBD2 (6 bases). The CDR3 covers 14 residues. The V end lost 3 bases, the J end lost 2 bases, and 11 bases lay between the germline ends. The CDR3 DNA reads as TGTGCCAGCAGTTTTGACGGAGGGCCCTACGAGCAGTACTTC. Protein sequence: CASSFDGGPYEQYF.

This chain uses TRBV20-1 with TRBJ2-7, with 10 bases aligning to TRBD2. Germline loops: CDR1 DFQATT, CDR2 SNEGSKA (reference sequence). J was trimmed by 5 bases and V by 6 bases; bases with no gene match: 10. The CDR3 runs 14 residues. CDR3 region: CSAGGTSAFDEQYF. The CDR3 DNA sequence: TGCAGTGCCGGAGGGACTAGCGCCTTTGACGAGCAGTACTTC.

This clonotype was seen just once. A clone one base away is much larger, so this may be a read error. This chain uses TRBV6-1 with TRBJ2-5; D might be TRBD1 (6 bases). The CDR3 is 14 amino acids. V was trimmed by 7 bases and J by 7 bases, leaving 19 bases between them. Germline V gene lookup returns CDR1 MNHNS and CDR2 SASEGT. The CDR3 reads CASTPMGATGTQYF. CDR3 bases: TGTGCCAGCACTCCGATGGGGGCCACGGGGACCCAGTACTTC.

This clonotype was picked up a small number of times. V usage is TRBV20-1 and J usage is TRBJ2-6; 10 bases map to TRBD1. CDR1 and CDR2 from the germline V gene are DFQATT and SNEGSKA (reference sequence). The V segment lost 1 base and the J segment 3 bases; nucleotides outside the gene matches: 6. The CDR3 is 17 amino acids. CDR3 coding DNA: TGCAGTGCTAGAGGTAGACAGGGGGCGCGTGGGGCCAACGTCCTGACTTTC. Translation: CSARGRQGARGANVLTF.

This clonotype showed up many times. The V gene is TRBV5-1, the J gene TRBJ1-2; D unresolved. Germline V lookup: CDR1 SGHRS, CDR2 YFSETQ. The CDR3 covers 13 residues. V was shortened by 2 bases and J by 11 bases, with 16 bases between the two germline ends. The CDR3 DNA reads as TGCGCCAGCAGCTTCAAAGGGCAGGAAGGTTACACCTTC. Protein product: CASSFKGQEGYTF.

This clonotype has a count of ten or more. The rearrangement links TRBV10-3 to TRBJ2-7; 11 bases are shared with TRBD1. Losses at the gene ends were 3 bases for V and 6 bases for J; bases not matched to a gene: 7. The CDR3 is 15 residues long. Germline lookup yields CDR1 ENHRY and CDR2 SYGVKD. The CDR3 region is CAISDDGQGAGEQYF. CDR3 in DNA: TGTGCCATCAGTGACGACGGACAGGGGGCCGGCGAGCAGTACTTC.

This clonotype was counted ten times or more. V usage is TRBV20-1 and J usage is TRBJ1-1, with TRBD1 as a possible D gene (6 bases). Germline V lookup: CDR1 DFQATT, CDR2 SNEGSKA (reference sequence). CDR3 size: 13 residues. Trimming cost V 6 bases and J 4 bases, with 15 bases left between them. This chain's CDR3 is CSAGEVGGTEAFF. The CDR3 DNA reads TGCAGTGCAGGAGAGGTAGGGGGCACTGAAGCTTTCTTT.

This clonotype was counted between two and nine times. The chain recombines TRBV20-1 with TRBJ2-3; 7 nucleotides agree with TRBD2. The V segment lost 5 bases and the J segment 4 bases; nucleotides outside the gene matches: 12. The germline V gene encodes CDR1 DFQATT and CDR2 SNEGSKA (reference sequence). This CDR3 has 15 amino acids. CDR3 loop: CSAPSAGSPADTQYF. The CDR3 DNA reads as TGCAGTGCTCCTTCAGCGGGGAGTCCCGCAGATACGCAGTATTTT.

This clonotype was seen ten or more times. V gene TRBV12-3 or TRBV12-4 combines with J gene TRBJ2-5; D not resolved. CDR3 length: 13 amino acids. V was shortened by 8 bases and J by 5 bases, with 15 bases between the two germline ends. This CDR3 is CASGNNIAETQYF. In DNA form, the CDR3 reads TGTGCCAGCGGGAACAACATCGCGGAGACCCAGTACTTC.

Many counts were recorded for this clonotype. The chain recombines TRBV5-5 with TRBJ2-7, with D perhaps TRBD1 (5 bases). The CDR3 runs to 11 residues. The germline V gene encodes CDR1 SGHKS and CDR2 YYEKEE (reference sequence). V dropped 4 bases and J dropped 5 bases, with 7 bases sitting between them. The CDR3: CASSKGNEQYF. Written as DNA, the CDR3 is TGTGCCAGCAGCAAGGGGAACGAGCAGTACTTC.

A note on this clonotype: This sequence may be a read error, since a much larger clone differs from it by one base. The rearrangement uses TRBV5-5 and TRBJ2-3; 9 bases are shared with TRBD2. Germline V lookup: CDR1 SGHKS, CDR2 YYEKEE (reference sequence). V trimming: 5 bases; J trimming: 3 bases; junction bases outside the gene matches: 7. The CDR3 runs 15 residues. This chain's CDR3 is CASRGSGGGTDTQYF. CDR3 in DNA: TGTGCCAGCAGGGGTAGCGGGGGTGGTACAGATACGCAGTATTTT.

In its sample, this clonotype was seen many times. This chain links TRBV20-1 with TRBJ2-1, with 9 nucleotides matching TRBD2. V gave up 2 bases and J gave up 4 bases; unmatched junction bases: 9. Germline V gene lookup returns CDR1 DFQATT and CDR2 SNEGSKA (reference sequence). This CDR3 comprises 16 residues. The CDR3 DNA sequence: TGCAGTGCTAGACAGCCTGGACTAGCGTTTTACAATGAGCAGTTCTTC. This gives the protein CSARQPGLAFYNEQFF.

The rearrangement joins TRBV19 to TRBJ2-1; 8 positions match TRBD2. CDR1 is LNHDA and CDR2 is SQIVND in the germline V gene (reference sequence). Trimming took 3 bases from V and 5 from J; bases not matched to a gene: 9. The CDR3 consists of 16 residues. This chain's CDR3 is CASSILSGRRDNEQFF. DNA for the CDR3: TGTGCCAGTAGTATTCTGAGCGGGAGACGGGACAATGAGCAGTTCTTC.

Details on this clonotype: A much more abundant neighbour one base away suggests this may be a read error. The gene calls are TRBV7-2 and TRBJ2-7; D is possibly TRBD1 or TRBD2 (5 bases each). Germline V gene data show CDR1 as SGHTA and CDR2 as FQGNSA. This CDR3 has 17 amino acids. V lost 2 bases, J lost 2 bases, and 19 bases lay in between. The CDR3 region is CASSLRRSGTEPYEQYF. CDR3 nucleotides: TGTGCCAGCAGCTTAAGGCGCTCGGGGACCGAACCCTACGAGCAGTACTTC.

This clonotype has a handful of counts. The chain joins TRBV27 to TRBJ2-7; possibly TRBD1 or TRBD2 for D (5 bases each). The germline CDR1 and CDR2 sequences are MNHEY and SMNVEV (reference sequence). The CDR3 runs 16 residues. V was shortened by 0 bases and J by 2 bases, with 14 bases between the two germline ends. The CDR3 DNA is TGTGCCAGCAGTTTATCGGCCGGGACCGAAGCCTACGAGCAGTACTTC. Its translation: CASSLSAGTEAYEQYF.

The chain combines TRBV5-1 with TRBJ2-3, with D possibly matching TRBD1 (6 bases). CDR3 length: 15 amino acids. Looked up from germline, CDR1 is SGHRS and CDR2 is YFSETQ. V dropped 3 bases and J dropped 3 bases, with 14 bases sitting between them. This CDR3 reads CASSWSRGLTDTQYF. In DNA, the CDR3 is TGCGCCAGCAGCTGGAGCAGGGGTTTAACAGATACGCAGTATTTT.

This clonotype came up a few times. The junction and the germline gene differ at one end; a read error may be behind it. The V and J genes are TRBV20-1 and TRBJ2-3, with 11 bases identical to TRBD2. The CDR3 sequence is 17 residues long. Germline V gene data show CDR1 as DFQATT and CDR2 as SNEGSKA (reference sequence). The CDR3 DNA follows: TGCTGTGCTAGAGATTCACTAGCGGGAGTGAGCACAGATACGCAGTATTTT. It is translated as CCARDSLAGVSTDTQYF.